This TCR beta chain was identified in a study of cytomegalovirus exposure and HLA in healthy donors. The ends lost 8 bases at V and 7 bases at J; junction bases unmatched: 6. There are 13 residues in the CDR3. Germline assignment: CDR1 SEHNR and CDR2 FQNEAQ (reference sequence). The PCR made use of 60 Vbeta and 13 Jbeta primers. Profiled with immunoSEQ multiplex PCR; TCRdb holds only in-frame clones, not every one. The sample holds approximately 150,000 clones. The sample consisted of PBMCs. This TCR was sampled from a woman aged 18-29 years in good health and CMV-seronegative. V usage is TRBV7-9 and J usage is TRBJ1-2; 11 nucleotides line up with TRBD1. CDR3 DNA sequence: TGTGCCAGCCCCTCTGGGACAGGGGGTGGCTACACCTTC. Translated: CASPSGTGGGYTF.